These T cell receptor beta chains were read from a single sample in a study of blood T cell repertoires in COVID-19. The table came from immunoSEQ multiplex PCR; TCRdb's copy has only in-frame clones and leaves some out. The sample contains 90,000 to 150,000 clones, 87% of which appear only once. Sample: peripheral blood. The receptors stem from a human donor in a cohort sampled during active COVID-19. Both conserved end residues are part of each CDR3. Fields, in order: J gene, clone size, V gene, D gene, CDR3 DNA, CDR3 protein. D genes are given only for firm matches. Size tells how often a clone was seen (once, few, many) or the class of an expanded clone, and some rows leave it out.

TRBJ2-3	NA	TRBV7-3	NA	TGTGCCAGCAGCGCAGGGCGGGGTCCGGGCACAGATACGCAGTATTTT	CASSAGRGPGTDTQYF
TRBJ2-7	NA	TRBV28	TRBD1	TGTGCCATCCAGGCCTGGGACAGGGGCTACGAGCAGTACTTC	CAIQAWDRGYEQYF
TRBJ2-3	NA	TRBV5-1	NA	TGCGCCAGCTATAAGGACAGCCCTAGCACAGATACGCAGTATTTT	CASYKDSPSTDTQYF
TRBJ1-1	NA	TRBV10-3	NA	TGTGCCATCAGTGGGACATGGGGGAGGGAAGAAGCTTTCTTT	CAISGTWGREEAFF
TRBJ1-6	few	TRBV11-2	TRBD1	TGTGCCAGCAGCACACTCAAACGGGACAGATATCGCTCACCCCTCCACTTT	CASSTLKRDRYRSPLHF
TRBJ2-3	NA	TRBV12-3/TRBV12-4	TRBD2	TGTGCCAGCAGTTTTAGGACTAGTACGCAGTATTTT	CASSFRTSTQYF
TRBJ2-1	NA	TRBV27	TRBD2	TGTGCCAGCAGTTTATGGACTAGCGGGAGATCCGGTGAGCAGTTCTTC	CASSLWTSGRSGEQFF
TRBJ1-6	NA	TRBV7-6	NA	TGTGCCAGCAGCAGAAGCCGGGGGGCGAAGAATTCACCCCTCCACTTT	CASSRSRGAKNSPLHF
TRBJ2-7	NA	TRBV7-9	NA	TGTGCCAGCAGCTTAGGCCGTGTAGAGGGATTCTCCTACGAGCAGTACTTC	CASSLGRVEGFSYEQYF
TRBJ1-4	few	TRBV2	NA	TGTGCCAGCAGTAAGAGAACAGGGTCAACTAATGAAAAACTGTTTTTT	CASSKRTGSTNEKLFF
TRBJ1-2	NA	TRBV5-1	NA	TGCGCCAGCAGCCTCACGGGAGGATCTAACTATGGCTACACCTTC	CASSLTGGSNYGYTF
TRBJ1-1	few	TRBV18	NA	TGTGCCAGCTCGCCCAGGGTAGGTGAAGCTTTCTTT	CASSPRVGEAFF
TRBJ1-5	NA	TRBV5-4	NA	TGTGCCAGCAGCTTGGATCCAGGGGAGCAGCCCCAGCATTTT	CASSLDPGEQPQHF
TRBJ1-6	NA	TRBV4-1	NA	TGCGCCAGCAGCCAAGATGGAGGACAGAATAATTCACCCCTCCACTTT	CASSQDGGQNNSPLHF
TRBJ2-7	NA	TRBV15	TRBD2	TGTGCCACCAGCAGAGGGGAGGGGCCCTACGAGCAGTACTTC	CATSRGEGPYEQYF
TRBJ1-6	NA	TRBV6-5	NA	TGTGCCAGCAGTTACTCGCCAGGGGATAATTCACCCCTCCACTTT	CASSYSPGDNSPLHF
TRBJ1-6	NA	TRBV5-4	NA	TGTGCCAGCAGCTTCTCACAAATTTATAATTCACCCCTCCACTTT	CASSFSQIYNSPLHF
TRBJ2-3	once	TRBV5-1	TRBD2	TGCGCCAGCAGCTTGGAACTAGCGGGGGGGCCAACGGATACGCAGTATTTT	CASSLELAGGPTDTQYF
TRBJ2-3	NA	TRBV2	TRBD2	TGTGCCAGCAGGATTGCTAGCGGCCCCACAGATACGCAGTATTTT	CASRIASGPTDTQYF
TRBJ2-7	NA	TRBV28	TRBD2	TGTGCCAGCAGTTCCCCCGCGGGAGCCACCGCATACGAGCAGTACTTC	CASSSPAGATAYEQYF
TRBJ1-1	NA	TRBV7-3	NA	TGTGCCAGCAGCTTAAGTTTTAGGACAGTAGCTTTCTTT	CASSLSFRTVAFF
TRBJ1-3	NA	TRBV5-1	TRBD1	TGCGCCAGCAGCTTGGCGACAGGGCCCGGAAACACCATATATTTT	CASSLATGPGNTIYF
TRBJ2-1	NA	TRBV2	TRBD2	TGTGCCAGCAGTGTTCAGTTCGGGGGGGATGAGCAGTTCTTC	CASSVQFGGDEQFF
TRBJ1-3	NA	TRBV3-1/TRBV3-2	NA	TGTGCCAGCAGCCAAGGCTGGAGCTCTGGAAACACCATATATTTT	CASSQGWSSGNTIYF
TRBJ2-1	once	TRBV5-6	NA	TGTGCCAGCCAGCTTCCCGGGGACTCCTACAATGAGCAGTTCTTC	CASQLPGDSYNEQFF
TRBJ1-6	few	TRBV3-1/TRBV3-2	TRBD1	TGTGCCAGCAGCCACCCCGGGACAGGGGTTCCACCCCTCCACTTT	CASSHPGTGVPPLHF
TRBJ2-5	NA	TRBV19	NA	TGTGCCAGTAGTATGTCGGGGGTAAGGGGAGAGACCCAGTACTTC	CASSMSGVRGETQYF
TRBJ1-5	NA	TRBV3-1/TRBV3-2	NA	TGTGCCAGCAGCCAAGGTGACGGGTGGAATCAGCCCCAGCATTTT	CASSQGDGWNQPQHF
TRBJ1-5	NA	TRBV6-2/TRBV6-3	TRBD1	TGTGCCAGCAGCCTAACAGGGGGAAGCAATCAGCCCCAGCATTTT	CASSLTGGSNQPQHF
TRBJ2-3	NA	TRBV19	TRBD2	TGTGCCAGTAGTATGGGCGGGAGGGCCACAGATACGCAGTATTTT	CASSMGGRATDTQYF
TRBJ1-5	NA	TRBV5-5	TRBD1	TGTGCCAGCAGCCCCCGGACAGGGACAAATCAGCCCCAGCATTTT	CASSPRTGTNQPQHF
TRBJ2-1	NA	TRBV5-1	TRBD2	TGCGCCAGCAGGCTAGGACTAGCGGGAGTAAACGAGCAGTTCTTC	CASRLGLAGVNEQFF
TRBJ2-2	NA	TRBV7-9	NA	TGTGCCAGCAGCCCGTTTGCCAGCGACGGCGGGGAGCTGTTTTTT	CASSPFASDGGELFF
TRBJ1-1	NA	TRBV7-3	TRBD1	TGTGCCAGCAGCGGACAGGGGCCGGGCACTGAAGCTTTCTTT	CASSGQGPGTEAFF
TRBJ1-2	NA	TRBV2	TRBD1	TGTGCCAGAAACCCGGGACAGGGATCCGGCTACACCTTC	CARNPGQGSGYTF
TRBJ1-4	NA	TRBV19	TRBD1	TGTGCCAGTAGTATAGTAACAGGGGGAGTTAATGAAAAACTGTTTTTT	CASSIVTGGVNEKLFF
TRBJ1-3	NA	TRBV30	NA	TGTGCCTGGACCCCCCTTCTTAGCTCTGGAAACACCATATATTTT	CAWTPLLSSGNTIYF
TRBJ1-6	NA	TRBV7-3	TRBD1	TGTGCCAGCAGCTTAGGGACAGTGGGTTCACCCCTCCACTTT	CASSLGTVGSPLHF
TRBJ1-1	NA	TRBV7-3	NA	TGTGCCAGCAGCACCCAGGGGAGGGGCACTGAAGCTTTCTTT	CASSTQGRGTEAFF
TRBJ2-3	NA	TRBV19	TRBD2	TGTGCCAGTAGTATAGTTGCGGGGGGCCGAACTAGCACAGATACGCAGTATTTT	CASSIVAGGRTSTDTQYF
TRBJ2-1	NA	TRBV10-1	TRBD2	TGCGCCAGCAGTGACCCGGGGGACAGCGGGAGGGCCCTCAATGAGCAGTTCTTC	CASSDPGDSGRALNEQFF
TRBJ2-5	NA	TRBV24-1	NA	TGTGCCACCAGTTTGAGTGGGGGCGGGTTAGAGACCCAGTACTTC	CATSLSGGGLETQYF
TRBJ1-1	NA	TRBV27	NA	TGTGCCAGCAGTCCGCCAGAAATGAACACTGAAGCTTTCTTT	CASSPPEMNTEAFF
TRBJ2-7	NA	TRBV12-3/TRBV12-4	NA	TGTGCCAGCAGTTTAAGGGGGGGCGAGCAGTACTTC	CASSLRGGEQYF
TRBJ2-2	NA	TRBV29-1	NA	TGCAGCGTTGGGCCCGGGAACCAAATGGGTCTGACCGGGGAGCTGTTTTTT	CSVGPGNQMGLTGELFF
TRBJ2-7	NA	TRBV6-5	TRBD1	TGTGCCAGCAGTTACCGGGACAGGGTGGCCTACGAGCAGTACTTC	CASSYRDRVAYEQYF
TRBJ2-7	NA	TRBV27	TRBD1	TGTGCCAGCAGTTCATTCGGACAGGGGGTATCCTACGAGCAGTACTTC	CASSSFGQGVSYEQYF
TRBJ2-2	NA	TRBV7-9	TRBD1	TGTGCCAGCAGCACAGGACAGGGTACGGTCGGGGAGCTGTTTTTT	CASSTGQGTVGELFF
TRBJ1-5	NA	TRBV24-1	TRBD1	TGTGCCACCAGTGATCCCGGACAGGGCGGCAATCAGCCCCAGCATTTT	CATSDPGQGGNQPQHF
TRBJ1-3	NA	TRBV25-1	TRBD1	TGTGCCAGCAGTAAGGGACAGCGGCCTGGAGAAACCATATATTTT	CASSKGQRPGETIYF
TRBJ2-7	NA	TRBV19	TRBD2	TGTGCCAGTAGTTCACGTAGGGCCCTGGGCGGGAGTCGGCGCGCCTACGAGCAGTACTTC	CASSSRRALGGSRRAYEQYF
TRBJ1-1	NA	TRBV5-1	TRBD1	TGCGCCAGCAGCTTGGGACAGGGAGTCGGCACTGAAGCTTTCTTT	CASSLGQGVGTEAFF
TRBJ1-1	once	TRBV5-1	NA	TGCGCCAGCAGCTTGGCTCGGGGGAAAGCTGAAGCTTTCTTT	CASSLARGKAEAFF
TRBJ1-6	NA	TRBV19	TRBD1	TGTGCCAGTAGCAGACAGGGGGCGGATTCACCCCTCCACTTT	CASSRQGADSPLHF
TRBJ2-6	NA	TRBV7-2	NA	TGTGCCAGCAGCTTAGCCTCAAATCGGGTCCTGACTTTC	CASSLASNRVLTF
TRBJ2-7	NA	TRBV5-1	NA	TGCGCCAGCAGCTTTGGTCGGGAGTACTACGAGCAGTACTTC	CASSFGREYYEQYF